These T cell receptor beta chains were read from a single sample in a study of OX40 agonist ivuxolimab in advanced cancers. Profiling relied on immunoSEQ multiplex PCR, and the TCRdb table lists in-frame clones only, not all of them. The data show around 100,000 clones, about 88% seen once. Source: CD4+ or CD8+ T cells sorted from blood, taken in a trial of the OX40 agonist ivuxolimab. These receptors were obtained from an adult with an advanced solid tumor such as melanoma, head and neck, liver or kidney cancer. Both conserved end residues are part of each CDR3. Fields, in order: CDR3 length, V gene, J gene, clone size, D gene, CDR3 DNA, CDR3 protein. The D gene is left open where the match is weak. For some rows the clone size is stated as once, few or many, or as a class when expanded; others skip it.

15	TRBV2	TRBJ1-3	.	.	TGTGCCAGCAGTGGGGGCGGTCTCTCTGGAAACACCATATATTTT	CASSGGGLSGNTIYF
17	TRBV27	TRBJ2-2	.	.	TGTGCCAGCAGTTTTTGGCCGTCGTTCGTTAACACCGGGGAGCTGTTTTTT	CASSFWPSFVNTGELFF
16	TRBV9	TRBJ2-1	once	TRBD2	TGTGCCAGCAGCGTAGAGAGCGGGAGGGTAGGCAATGAGCAGTTCTTC	CASSVESGRVGNEQFF
17	TRBV2	TRBJ1-1	few	.	TGTGCCAGCACTGAGAATCCCCGGGGGGTTGGGGGCACTGAAGCTTTCTTT	CASTENPRGVGGTEAFF
15	TRBV5-1	TRBJ2-7	.	TRBD2	TGCGCCAGCAGCCCCGCGGGGGAGGTGGCCTACGAGCAGTACTTC	CASSPAGEVAYEQYF
11	TRBV2	TRBJ2-1	.	TRBD1	TGTGCCAGCAGAGAGGGGGCGAGGCAGTTCTTC	CASREGARQFF
12	TRBV5-1	TRBJ2-1	.	.	TGCGCCAGCAGCACCGCAGGGGTTGAGCAGTTCTTC	CASSTAGVEQFF
15	TRBV5-4	TRBJ1-1	.	.	TGTGCCAGCAGCTCAGGACAGTTCATGAACACTGAAGCTTTCTTT	CASSSGQFMNTEAFF
15	TRBV9	TRBJ2-5	.	TRBD1	TGTGCCAGCAGCGTTTTACAGGGGGAAGGGGAGACCCAGTACTTC	CASSVLQGEGETQYF
16	TRBV5-1	TRBJ2-5	.	TRBD2	TGCGCCAGCAGCTTGGTTGGGACTAGCTCTCAAGAGACCCAGTACTTC	CASSLVGTSSQETQYF
14	TRBV5-1	TRBJ1-1	.	.	TGCGCCAGCAGCTTGGCCGCTAGGAGCACTGAAGCTTTCTTT	CASSLAARSTEAFF
13	TRBV6-1	TRBJ1-4	.	.	TGTGCCAGCACGCACGCCCTTGGTGAAAAACTGTTTTTT	CASTHALGEKLFF